The rows below give T cell receptor beta chains drawn from one sample of a study of shared clonotypes between healthy human individuals. The data were produced by immunoSEQ multiplex PCR, yet TCRdb's version contains in-frame clones alone and is incomplete. In the table there are 400,000 to 600,000 clones, 70% to 80% of which are singletons. The sequenced sample was PBMCs. These receptors all come from a woman aged 40 to 50 in good health. Some clones in this sample may be carry-over from other donors' samples. Both conserved end residues are part of each CDR3. A D gene is named only where the DNA matches it firmly. Clone size is given for some rows only: seen once, a few or many times, or a class if the clone is expanded.

>TRBD2|TRBJ2-2|.|TRBV29-1
TGCAGCGGCGGGCTAGCGGGAGGGCCCGGGGAGCTGTTTTTT
CSGGLAGGPGELFF
>TRBD1|TRBJ2-3|few|TRBV6-4
TGTGCCAGCAGTTCACAGGGGGACTCCAGCACAGATACGCAGTATTTT
CASSSQGDSSTDTQYF
>TRBD1|TRBJ1-1|.|TRBV11-2
TGTGCCAGCAGCCCGGACAGGGTGGTAACTTTCTTT
CASSPDRVVTFF
>TRBD1|TRBJ1-6|.|TRBV7-9
TGTGCCAGCAGCTTATCCGGGACAGGGTATTCACCCCTCCACTTT
CASSLSGTGYSPLHF
>.|TRBJ2-7|.|TRBV4-2
TGTGCCAGCAGTCAAGAGAGGAGACACGAGCAGTACTTC
CASSQERRHEQYF
>TRBD2|TRBJ2-7|.|TRBV28
TGTGCCACCAGTTTTGGGCTAGCGGGCTACGAGCAGTACTTC
CATSFGLAGYEQYF
>TRBD1|TRBJ2-1|.|TRBV5-1
TGCGCCAGCAGTTTGGGACAGGATCCCTACAATGAGCAGTTCTTC
CASSLGQDPYNEQFF
>TRBD2|TRBJ2-2|.|TRBV14
TGTGCCAGCAGCCTGGGACTAGCGGGTTTCGGGGAGCTGTTTTTT
CASSLGLAGFGELFF
>.|TRBJ2-7|.|TRBV27
TGTGCCAGCAGTTTACTCTCCTACGAGCAGTACTTC
CASSLLSYEQYF
>TRBD1|TRBJ2-2|.|TRBV2
TGTGCCAGCACCCAACAGGGGTTATCCACCGGGGAGCTGTTTTTT
CASTQQGLSTGELFF
>.|TRBJ2-7|.|TRBV11-2
TGTGCCAGCAGCCCCCTTTTGAGGGGATCCTCCTACGAGCAGTACTTC
CASSPLLRGSSYEQYF
>TRBD2|TRBJ2-2|.|TRBV7-7
TGTGCCAGCAGCTTCCGACTAGCGGGTAACACCGGGGAGCTGTTTTTT
CASSFRLAGNTGELFF
>TRBD1|TRBJ1-2|.|TRBV5-1
TGCGCCAGCAGCTGGCCGGGACAGGACTATGGCTACACCTTC
CASSWPGQDYGYTF